The 24 T cell receptor beta chains given below trace back to one sample, sequenced in a study of blood T cells in healthy people across ages. The second PCR ran roughly 6 to 11 cycles with a sample-barcoded 5' primer and J-beta primers. MiXCR, applied by TCRdb to the 5' RACE reads, yields one record per CDR3 protein. The table has about 1.4 million distinct CDR3 sequences, approximately 59% seen once. Source material: blood. These receptors came from a man aged 18 to 29 in good health.

There are a few counts of this clonotype. The V and J genes are TRBV5-1 and TRBJ1-1; perhaps TRBD1 as D (5 bases). Germline V gene data show CDR1 as SGHRS and CDR2 as YFSETQ. This CDR3 has 13 amino acids. V was clipped by 5 bases and J by 3 bases, with 11 bases between them. The DNA for the CDR3 is TGCGCCAGCAGGGAGGACACACACACTGAAGCTTTCTTT. This codes for CASREDTHTEAFF.

The chain has TRBV2 and TRBJ2-3, with 8 bases identical to TRBD2. The junction had 12 bases not matched to a gene; V was cut back by 2 bases and J by 2 bases. Germline V gene data show CDR1 as SNHLY and CDR2 as FYNNEI. The CDR3 has 18 amino acids. CDR3 loop: CASSELLAESGPTDTQYF. CDR3 DNA: TGTGCCAGCAGTGAATTACTAGCGGAGTCGGGGCCCACAGATACGCAGTATTTT. The whole variable domain, filled in from reference TRBV2 and TRBJ2-3, reads EPEVTQTPSHQVTQMGQEVILRCVPISNHLYFYWYRQILGQKVEFLVSFYNNEISEKSEIFDDQFSVERPDGSNFTLKIRSTKLEDSAMYFCASSELLAESGPTDTQYFGPGTRLTVL.

The chain carries TRBV7-2 and TRBJ2-1; D gene ambiguous. CDR3 size: 13 residues. The V gene lost 5 bases and the J gene lost 10 bases, with 15 bases spanning the gap. The V gene's germline CDR1 is SGHTA and CDR2 FQGNSA. CDR3 nucleotides: TGTGCCAGCAGCCGAATTAGGGTTTACGAGCAGTTCTTC. Translating it yields CASSRIRVYEQFF. Drawing the rest from reference TRBV7-2 and TRBJ2-1, the complete variable domain is GAGVSQSPSNKVTEKGKDVELRCDPISGHTALYWYRQSLGQGLEFLIYFQGNSAPDKSGLPSDRFSAERTGGSVSTLTIQRTQQEDSAVYLCASSRIRVYEQFFGPGTRLTVL.

The V call is TRBV29-1, the J call TRBJ2-7; D is perhaps TRBD2 (6 bases). The CDR3 loop spans 13 amino acids. CDR1 and CDR2 (germline): SQVTM, ANQGSEA. The V end was cut by 0 bases, the J end by 3 bases, with 9 bases between. The CDR3 DNA follows: TGCAGCGTTGAAGAGCCGGGGGACTACGAGCAGTACTTC. Its translation is CSVEEPGDYEQYF.

V and J are TRBV4-3 and TRBJ2-7, with TRBD2 as a possible D gene (6 bases). V lost 0 bases to trimming and J lost 0 bases, with 15 bases between them. The CDR3 contains 17 residues. Germline-derived CDR1 and CDR2 are LGHNA and YSLEER. The CDR3 DNA reads as TGCGCCAGCAGCCAAGATTCGGGGGAGGCTGGCTCCTACGAGCAGTACTTC. Residues: CASSQDSGEAGSYEQYF.

This clonotype came up a few times. V gene TRBV29-1 combines with J gene TRBJ1-2, with D unclear. The CDR3 spans 12 residues. Germline-derived CDR1 and CDR2 are SQVTM and ANQGSEA. Trimming shortened V by 4 bases and J by 2 bases, and 8 bases separated the two germline ends. As DNA, the CDR3 is TGCAGCGTTGTGGCCGGAAACTATGGCTACACCTTC. The encoded protein is CSVVAGNYGYTF.

The chain links TRBV27 to TRBJ2-1, with 9 positions matching TRBD2. The CDR3 loop spans 17 amino acids. Germline trimming cut 2 bases from V and 6 bases from J; bases unmatched to any gene: 11. Germline V gene sequence: CDR1 MNHEY, CDR2 SMNVEV (reference sequence). CDR3 coding DNA: TGTGCCAGCAGTTTACGCCCCGTTGGCGGGAGGGGCAATGAGCAGTTCTTC. Translation gives CASSLRPVGGRGNEQFF.

CDR3 coding DNA: TGCGCCAGCCGGCTAGCGGGGGAAGACGAGCAGTACTTC. Protein product: CASRLAGEDEQYF. This chain uses TRBV5-1 with TRBJ2-5; 10 bases match TRBD2. The J call may be incorrect, as the DNA end agrees better with TRBJ2-7. Germline CDR1 and CDR2: SGHRS and YFSETQ. This CDR3 is 13 amino acids long.

The chain employs TRBV29-1 and TRBJ2-5, with TRBD2 matching 8 bases. The J call may be in error: the DNA end matches TRBJ2-7 better. This CDR3 has 12 residues. The germline V gene has CDR1 SQVTM and CDR2 ANQGSEA. CDR3 residues: CSAGLGGSEQYF. CDR3 DNA: TGCAGCGCGGGACTAGGCGGGTCCGAGCAGTACTTC.

This chain connects TRBV6-5 to TRBJ2-1; TRBD2 agrees at 7 bases. V shed 0 bases, J shed 4 bases, and the junction held 6 bases outside the gene matches. This CDR3 is built from 16 residues. CDR1 and CDR2 from the germline V gene are MNHEY and SVGAGI. The chain's CDR3 is CASSYSSRDYYNEQFF. The DNA of the CDR3 is TGTGCCAGCAGTTACTCGTCGCGGGACTATTACAATGAGCAGTTCTTC.

This clonotype was found once. This sequence joins TRBV11-1 and TRBJ2-3, with 9 bases fitting TRBD2. The CDR3 is made up of 24 amino acids. Germline values: CDR1 SGHAT, CDR2 FQDESV (reference sequence). Trimming took 3 bases from V and 0 from J; bases not matched to a gene: 28. CDR3 sequence: CASSFDRDGHTSGSPVPSTDTQYF. The CDR3 nucleotides read TGTGCCAGCAGCTTCGACCGGGACGGCCATACTAGCGGGTCACCCGTCCCTAGCACAGATACGCAGTATTTT.

This CDR3 reads CASSSQLAGGIGNEQFF. The CDR3, as DNA: TGTGCCAGCAGCTCCCAACTAGCGGGAGGGATAGGCAATGAGCAGTTCTTC. This chain connects TRBV3-1 to TRBJ2-1, with 13 bases identical to TRBD2. In germline, CDR1 is LGHDT, CDR2 YNNKEL (reference sequence). V dropped 5 bases and J dropped 6; count of bases not matched to a gene: 10. The CDR3 is 17 residues long.

The rearrangement joins TRBV12-3 or TRBV12-4 to TRBJ2-4; TRBD1 aligns across 10 bases. The last part of the DNA fits TRBJ2-7 better; the J call may be wrong. This CDR3 spans 14 amino acids. In nucleotides, the CDR3 is TGTGCCAGCAGCAGAGCGGGGACAGGGGTCGAGCAGTACTTC. As protein: CASSRAGTGVEQYF.

The chain uses TRBV3-1 and TRBJ1-1; D not resolved. Trimming pared 3 bases from V and 4 bases from J, leaving 9 bases between. Germline values: CDR1 LGHDT, CDR2 YNNKEL (reference sequence). The CDR3 spans 13 residues. CDR3 residues: CASSQGFGTEAFF. The CDR3 DNA reads TGTGCCAGCAGCCAGGGTTTTGGCACTGAAGCTTTCTTT.

This clonotype occurred a few times. This sequence joins TRBV14 and TRBJ1-2, with D unclear. V lost 1 base and J 1 base, leaving 7 bases between the germline ends. This CDR3 contains 14 residues. Germline loops: CDR1 SGHDN, CDR2 FVKESK. The CDR3 nucleotides read TGTGCCAGCAGCCAAGGGGCCGATAACTATGGCTACACCTTC. It encodes CASSQGADNYGYTF.

The V gene is TRBV7-2, the J gene TRBJ2-7; 7 bases match TRBD1. The CDR3 extends over 14 amino acids. V lost 4 bases, J lost 2 bases, and 5 bases stayed unmatched. The germline V gene encodes CDR1 SGHTA and CDR2 FQGNSA. The CDR3 sequence is CASSWETGPYEQYF. The CDR3 nucleotides read TGTGCCAGCAGCTGGGAGACAGGGCCCTACGAGCAGTACTTC.

The chain couples TRBV5-1 to TRBJ2-7; no definite D call. The CDR3 spans 13 residues. The germline V and J ends were trimmed by 3 bases and 7 bases, with 14 bases remaining between them. The germline V gene encodes CDR1 SGHRS and CDR2 YFSETQ. The CDR3 DNA sequence: TGCGCCAGCAGCTCCGCAGGTTCGGCTGAGCAGTACTTC. Translated, it gives CASSSAGSAEQYF. Based on the CDR3 plus reference TRBV5-1 and TRBJ2-7, the full variable domain is KAGVTQTPRYLIKTRGQQVTLSCSPISGHRSVSWYQQTPGQGLQFLFEYFSETQRNKGNFPGRFSGRQFSNSRSEMNVSTLELGDSALYLCASSSAGSAEQYFGPGTRLTVT.

The chain is built from TRBV6-5 and TRBJ2-2; D gene unclear. Germline V gene lookup returns CDR1 MNHEY and CDR2 SVGAGI. Trimming pared 2 bases from V and 3 bases from J, leaving 10 bases between. The CDR3 consists of 15 residues. CDR3 loop: CASSYKGAYTGELFF. CDR3 nucleotides: TGTGCCAGCAGTTACAAGGGTGCATACACCGGGGAGCTGTTTTTT.

The gene calls are TRBV20-1 and TRBJ1-4; TRBD1 matches at 8 bases. Germline V gene data show CDR1 as DFQATT and CDR2 as SNEGSKA (reference sequence). The CDR3 extends over 13 amino acids. V lost 6 bases, J lost 6 bases, and 6 bases stayed unmatched. In nucleotides, the CDR3 is TGCAGTGCACAGGGACAGGATTATGAAAAACTGTTTTTT. Residues: CSAQGQDYEKLFF.

The rearrangement joins TRBV20-1 to TRBJ2-7, with a possible D match to TRBD1 (5 bases). Germline CDR1 is DFQATT and CDR2 is SNEGSKA (reference sequence). V was pared by 0 bases and J by 0 bases, with 15 bases between. The CDR3 is made up of 16 amino acids. The CDR3, as DNA: TGCAGTGCTAGAGAGAGACAGTTGCCGAGCTCCTACGAGCAGTACTTC. This encodes CSARERQLPSSYEQYF.

The chain links TRBV4-3 to TRBJ2-3; 7 nucleotides line up with TRBD1. CDR1 LGHNA and CDR2 YSLEER come from the germline V gene. The CDR3 has 15 residues. V was clipped by 1 base and J by 6 bases; unmatched bases: 7. This CDR3 is CASSQVGRGLDTQYF. For the CDR3, the DNA is TGCGCCAGCAGCCAAGTCGGAAGGGGGCTGGATACGCAGTATTTT.

This clonotype was found many times. With a much larger clone just one base away, this may be a read error. The chain couples TRBV5-1 to TRBJ2-5, with 14 bases lining up with TRBD2. The CDR3 contains 17 residues. Germline V gene data show CDR1 as SGHRS and CDR2 as YFSETQ. The V and J ends lost 2 bases and 11 bases, in that order; junction bases with no gene match: 14. CDR3 in DNA: TGCGCCAGCAGCTTTACAGGACTAGCGGGAGGAAGCGATGAGCAGTACTTC. Its translation: CASSFTGLAGGSDEQYF.

The genes are TRBV27 and TRBJ2-1, with 11 bases that match TRBD2. This CDR3 region has 18 residues. The trim removed 5 bases at V and 8 bases at J, leaving 17 bases unmatched. Per the germline V gene, CDR1 is MNHEY and CDR2 is SMNVEV (reference sequence). CDR3 nucleotide sequence: TGTGCCAGCAGTCCTGGGACTAGCGGAAGATGGGGTAGTCATGAGCAGTTCTTC. This translates into CASSPGTSGRWGSHEQFF.

The chain recombines TRBV15 with TRBJ2-4; D is unclear. The J call may not be correct, given that the DNA end is closer to TRBJ2-7. This CDR3 region has 14 residues. Germline CDR1 reads LNHNV; CDR2 reads YYDKDF (reference sequence). Written as DNA, the CDR3 is TGTGCCACCAGCAAAATACAGCTAAATTACGAGCAGTACTTC. Translated: CATSKIQLNYEQYF.